This T cell receptor (beta chain) comes out of a study of blood T cell repertoires in COVID-19. Living in 25 or so US areas, the participants were between 18 and 89 years of age. Sequenced by immunoSEQ multiplex PCR; TCRdb stores in-frame clones only, minus some. Of about 250,000 clones in the sample, around 90% were seen once. Trimming cost V 2 bases and J 5 bases, with 9 bases left between them. The germline gives CDR1 MNHEY, CDR2 SVGAGI. The CDR3 runs 13 residues. This TCR was recovered from a woman between 50 and 59 years old who had recovered from COVID-19. What was sequenced was PBMCs or T cells enriched from blood (not recorded which). The chain couples TRBV6-5 to TRBJ1-1; D unclear. CDR3 DNA sequence: TGTGCCAGCAGTTACACGGCGGGAACTGAAGCTTTCTTT. This gives the protein CASSYTAGTEAFF.